The source of this TCR beta chain is a study of response to subunit inactivated influenza vaccine. Study outcomes and limitations: That few new T cells are recruited by each seasonal influenza vaccination was the authors' suggestion.

Worth noting for this clonotype: Its antigen is not known. The germline gene is not matched at one end of the junction; a read error may be the cause.

TCRdb re-analysed the RT-PCR reads in MiXCR, keeping a single row per CDR3 protein. This table has some 800,000 distinct CDR3 sequences, approximately 21% appearing once. This CDR3 contains 14 residues. Germline V lookup: CDR1 SSHAT, CDR2 FNYEAQ (reference sequence). This material consisted of PBMCs from blood, taken about 5 days after vaccination. The rearrangement links TRBV7-7 to TRBJ2-7; no reliable D call. The source of this sequence is a man between 50 and 59 years old who received an inactivated influenza vaccine. This chain's CDR3 is CASSRTPEAYEQYF. DNA for the CDR3: TGTGCTAGCAGCCGGACCCCCGAGGCCTACGAGCAGTACTTC.